The entry below describes one T cell receptor (beta chain). Its antigen is unknown. Base qualities are not recorded, but no much larger clone differs from it by a single base. This sample stems from a study of persistence of HIV-infected CD4 T cells (TCRdb year 2020). The study in broad terms: The median time participants had been on suppressive ART was over seven years. Peripheral blood samples of up to roughly 200 mL were taken at multiple time points, with the exception of a couple of participants who underwent leukapheresis at a single time point. CMV- and HIV-1 Gag-responding CD4+ T cells were isolated from ART-treated individuals so that antigen-driven clonal expansion of HIV-1-infected cells could be examined. TCRbeta sequencing assessed the clonality of all cells in each sorted population, while proviral sequencing assessed the clonality of infected cells. For the TCR cluster analysis across participants, about 8 participants were included for CMV and over 5 participants for Gag. Study-level results and caveats: Restriction of bulk TCR analyses to the rare CMV-responding cells that actually carried HIV-1 proviruses was not possible. Degenerate expanded CDR3beta sequences were enriched in antigen-responding cells, suggesting convergent selection of CD4+ responses to CMV and Gag. Significantly lower TCRbeta richness was observed in CMV- and Gag-responding cells than in anti-CD3/anti-CD28-responding cells, and higher oligoclonality was observed in CMV-responding cells than in CD3/CD28-stimulated and Gag-responding cells. Within the same sorted populations, how oligoclonal the TCRs were correlated with how oligoclonal the proviruses were. Few individuals were included in the study, and only a limited range of antigens was tested.

The sample's treatment or condition label, decoded: suppressive antiretroviral therapy. A pool of overlapping HIV-1 Gag 15-mer peptides was used at about 0.96 ug per peptide per mL for cell stimulation. Sorting of responding CD4+ T cells was based on upregulation of both CD40 ligand and CD69. Participants were HIV-1-infected adults who started suppressive ART during chronic infection. For at least 4 years, the participants' plasma HIV-1 RNA had been undetectable, below 50 copies/mL. To be included, a participant needed positive CMV serology and a CD4+ T cell count above 400 cells/uL. Before stimulation, PBMCs were isolated using density centrifugation and depleted of CD8+ T cells. CD8-depleted PBMCs were stimulated for over 15 hours with anti-CD28/CD49d costimulation, CD40-blocking antibody and enfuvirtide to prevent new infections. Cell sorting was performed on a Beckman Coulter MoFlo Legacy or XDP sorter, and dead cells were excluded with propidium iodide. Genomic DNA was extracted using the QIAamp DNA Mini Kit for samples with more than one million cells and using the Quick-DNA Microprep Kit for all other samples.

The germline V gene sets CDR1 to MDHEN and CDR2 to SYDVKM. V is cut by 5 bases and J by 8 bases, and the space between the germline ends is 22 bases. From the cysteine through the phenylalanine, the CDR3 covers 17 amino acids. CDR3 DNA only is kept here, 51 bases in frame from base 1. The immunoSEQ hsTCRB assay version 4 in survey mode was used to sequence TCRbeta repertoires from genomic DNA. Genomic DNA was diluted to 9 to 10 ng/uL, and up to 1 ug per sample was used for TCRbeta sequencing. Concerning the study's data processing: ImmunoSeq Analyzer 3.0 was used for analysis of TCRbeta data, and diversity was computed on productive nucleotide rearrangements. Lower-bound TCR diversity was estimated with the improved Chao index, and clonality with the Gini coefficient using the Immunarch R package. Different nucleotide rearrangements encoding the same CDR3beta amino acid sequence were treated as distinct clonotypes. Differential abundance analysis found TCRbeta sequences that were significantly enriched in antigen-responding cells compared with anti-CD3/anti-CD28-activated cells. GLIPH2 clustered TCRs by predicted peptide-MHC specificity, both within individual participants and across merged participant data sets. TCRdb re-hosts the immuneACCESS table, in-frame sequences only. Its copies lack some clones; in the studies checked, an unresolved V gene accounts for under half of them, and the cause for the rest is not known. V and J calls and clone size are given by that table; D and trimming were obtained from the DNA. The sample table lists fewer than 40,000 clones, roughly 70% of them with a count of one. 1.4% of the sample rests with the top ten.

Sequenced material: CD4+ T cells sorted from PBMCs after approximately 19-hour stimulation, taken from a patient who received antiretroviral therapy. The cell subset or site label of this sample denotes: CD40L+CD69+ CD4 T cells responding to HIV-1 Gag peptides. This sequence was found in an adult man with HIV who was CMV-seropositive. The chain is encoded by TRBV28 joined to TRBJ1-6, and TRBD1 may be the D gene, going by 6 matching bases. The CDR3 has the sequence CASSLSFGQKGDSPLHF. The DNA is TGTGCCAGCAGTCTAAGCTTCGGACAGAAAGGAGATTCACCCCTCCACTTT.